Listed below are T cell receptor beta chains from one sample, sequenced in a study of blood T cell repertoires in COVID-19. Assay: immunoSEQ multiplex PCR; the TCRdb copy retains only in-frame clones and omits some. The sample consists of a few hundred thousand clones, approximately 87% of them appearing once. The sequenced material came from peripheral blood. The receptors come from a man between 60 and 70 years old with acute or convalescent COVID-19. CDR3s include the opening cysteine and the closing phenylalanine or tryptophan. Fields, in order: D gene, J gene, clone size, V gene, CDR3 protein, CDR3 DNA. The D gene is left open where the match is weak. Only part of the rows carry a size: once, few, many, or a class if the clone is expanded.

TRBD1,TRBJ1-2,NA,TRBV24-1,CATSETGGYGYTF,TGTGCCACCAGTGAAACAGGGGGCTATGGCTACACCTTC
TRBD1,TRBJ2-2,NA,TRBV19,CASKIRTGGTGELFF,TGTGCCAGTAAGATTCGGACAGGGGGCACCGGGGAGCTGTTTTTT
TRBD1,TRBJ1-5,NA,TRBV28,CASSTGAIPGQPQHF,TGTGCCAGCAGTACAGGGGCCATCCCGGGACAGCCCCAGCATTTT
TRBD2,TRBJ2-7,few,TRBV7-2,CASSYSGSFDEQYF,TGTGCCAGCAGCTATAGCGGGAGTTTTGACGAGCAGTACTTC
NA,TRBJ2-7,NA,TRBV27,CASSYSGIPSYEQYF,TGTGCCAGCAGTTATAGCGGAATCCCCTCCTACGAGCAGTACTTC
NA,TRBJ2-1,NA,TRBV9,CASSGPGDVYNEQFF,TGTGCCAGCAGCGGCCCTGGAGATGTTTACAATGAGCAGTTCTTC
NA,TRBJ2-2,once,TRBV5-6,CASSFTGPGPNTGELFF,TGTGCCAGCAGCTTTACAGGGCCCGGACCAAACACCGGGGAGCTGTTTTTT
TRBD2,TRBJ2-7,NA,TRBV4-2,CASSQLGGGGQFHYEQYF,TGTGCCAGCAGCCAATTAGGCGGGGGGGGGCAATTTCACTACGAGCAGTACTTC
NA,TRBJ1-5,NA,TRBV30,CAWGPRRGDSNQPQHF,TGTGCCTGGGGCCCCCGAAGGGGTGACAGCAATCAGCCCCAGCATTTT
NA,TRBJ2-2,NA,TRBV5-1,CASSLETTGELFF,TGCGCCAGCAGCTTGGAGACTACCGGGGAGCTGTTTTTT
TRBD2,TRBJ2-1,many,TRBV7-6,CASSLGPPGGPSEQFF,TGTGCCAGCAGCTTAGGTCCCCCGGGAGGGCCTTCTGAGCAGTTCTTC
TRBD2,TRBJ2-7,NA,TRBV7-6,CASSLAPLLAGQDEQYF,TGTGCCAGCAGCTTAGCCCCCCTACTAGCGGGTCAAGACGAGCAGTACTTC
TRBD1,TRBJ2-7,once,TRBV5-5,CASSIRTGPTFGNEQYF,TGTGCCAGCAGCATCCGGACAGGACCAACCTTTGGGAACGAGCAGTACTTC
TRBD1,TRBJ1-2,NA,TRBV6-5,CASGGTEPTNYGYTF,TGTGCCAGCGGCGGGACAGAACCTACTAACTATGGCTACACCTTC
NA,TRBJ2-7,NA,TRBV30,CAWRSRGSYEQYF,TGTGCCTGGAGATCGCGGGGTTCCTACGAGCAGTACTTC
NA,TRBJ2-7,NA,TRBV5-1,CASTRTGDFEQYF,TGCGCCAGCACCCGGACGGGGGATTTCGAGCAGTACTTC
TRBD1,TRBJ1-3,NA,TRBV12-3/TRBV12-4,CASSTGAGNTIYF,TGTGCCAGCAGTACAGGGGCTGGAAACACCATATATTTT
TRBD2,TRBJ2-7,NA,TRBV27,CASSLPGGVRHEQYF,TGTGCCAGCAGTTTACCTGGGGGGGTTCGCCACGAGCAGTACTTC
NA,TRBJ1-5,NA,TRBV3-1/TRBV3-2,CASSQRQTNQPQHF,TGTGCCAGCAGCCAGAGACAGACTAATCAGCCCCAGCATTTT
NA,TRBJ2-3,NA,TRBV11-3,CASSSGVDTQYF,TGTGCCAGCAGCTCCGGGGTTGATACGCAGTATTTT
TRBD1,TRBJ1-5,NA,TRBV27,CASSKNRGLIGNQPQHF,TGTGCCAGCTCTAAAAACAGGGGGCTGATCGGCAATCAGCCCCAGCATTTT
TRBD1,TRBJ1-4,NA,TRBV7-2,CASSFYRGHEKLFF,TGTGCCAGCAGCTTTTATAGGGGGCATGAAAAACTGTTTTTT
NA,TRBJ2-7,NA,TRBV7-2,CASSLALGGTGEQYF,TGTGCCAGCAGCTTAGCGCTAGGGGGTACGGGCGAGCAGTACTTC
NA,TRBJ1-3,NA,TRBV19,CASSRQRTLSGNTIYF,TGTGCCAGTAGCCGACAGAGAACACTCTCTGGAAACACCATATATTTT
TRBD1,TRBJ1-5,once,TRBV7-2,CASSQRTGLSNQPQHF,TGTGCCAGCAGCCAGCGGACAGGGTTGAGCAATCAGCCCCAGCATTTT
TRBD2,TRBJ2-5,many,TRBV7-9,CASSQAWEAGEQETQYF,TGTGCCAGCAGCCAGGCATGGGAGGCGGGAGAGCAAGAGACCCAGTACTTC
TRBD2,TRBJ2-7,NA,TRBV29-1,CSVEAETSGYEQYF,TGCAGCGTTGAAGCCGAGACTAGCGGCTACGAGCAGTACTTC
TRBD2,TRBJ2-7,once,TRBV10-2,CASSWLAGGAYEQYF,TGCGCCAGCAGTTGGCTAGCGGGAGGTGCCTACGAGCAGTACTTC
NA,TRBJ2-1,NA,TRBV9,CASSRPGVGYNEQFF,TGTGCCAGCAGCCGACCGGGAGTAGGCTACAATGAGCAGTTCTTC
NA,TRBJ1-1,NA,TRBV7-6,CASSPTFFPNTEAFF,TGTGCCAGCAGCCCCACTTTTTTTCCGAACACTGAAGCTTTCTTT
NA,TRBJ2-5,NA,TRBV11-3,CASSLIGSFQETQYF,TGTGCCAGCAGCTTGATAGGGAGCTTCCAAGAGACCCAGTACTTC
TRBD2,TRBJ2-1,NA,TRBV24-1,CATSRPGGDNEQFF,TGTGCCACCAGTCGTCCGGGAGGGGACAATGAGCAGTTCTTC
NA,TRBJ1-5,NA,TRBV6-5,CASSLGGQPQHF,TGTGCCAGCAGTCTCGGGGGACAGCCCCAGCATTTT
NA,TRBJ2-7,NA,TRBV6-5,CASMWTIGIYEQYF,TGTGCCAGCATGTGGACTATCGGGATCTACGAGCAGTACTTC
TRBD1,TRBJ1-5,NA,TRBV29-1,CSVTAGQGDQPQHF,TGCAGCGTAACAGCGGGACAGGGGGATCAGCCCCAGCATTTT
TRBD1,TRBJ1-4,NA,TRBV19,CASSSTGINEKLFF,TGTGCCAGTAGTTCGACAGGGATCAATGAAAAACTGTTTTTT
NA,TRBJ2-7,NA,TRBV24-1,CATSDSTRPSEGWEQYF,TGTGCCACCAGTGACTCGACACGGCCCTCGGAGGGATGGGAGCAGTACTTC
NA,TRBJ1-2,NA,TRBV28,CASSPLQVGYTF,TGTGCCAGCAGCCCATTACAGGTTGGCTACACCTTC
NA,TRBJ2-3,NA,TRBV9,CASSVDNTQYF,TGTGCCAGCAGCGTAGACAATACGCAGTATTTT
TRBD2,TRBJ2-3,NA,TRBV18,CASSPQASGDTDTQYF,TGTGCCAGCTCACCACAGGCTAGCGGAGACACAGATACGCAGTATTTT
NA,TRBJ2-2,NA,TRBV27,CASSPLATGELFF,TGTGCCAGCAGTCCCCTAGCCACCGGGGAGCTGTTTTTT
TRBD1,TRBJ1-2,NA,TRBV7-9,CASSGGTENYGYTF,TGTGCCAGCAGCGGGGGGACAGAAAACTATGGCTACACCTTC
TRBD1,TRBJ2-5,NA,TRBV9,CASSVALTGGEETQYF,TGTGCCAGCAGCGTAGCCCTTACAGGGGGCGAGGAGACCCAGTACTTC
TRBD2,TRBJ2-3,NA,TRBV18,CASSPSPSGRSTDTQYF,TGTGCCAGCTCACCCTCTCCTAGCGGGAGGTCCACAGATACGCAGTATTTT
TRBD1,TRBJ2-3,NA,TRBV5-1,CASRQGVTDTQYF,TGCGCCAGCAGACAGGGGGTGACAGATACGCAGTATTTT
TRBD1,TRBJ1-2,NA,TRBV28,CASSTRQGPNYTF,TGTGCCAGCAGCACAAGACAGGGGCCCAACTACACCTTC
TRBD1,TRBJ1-2,NA,TRBV28,CASSAPGGPYGYTF,TGTGCCAGCAGTGCCCCAGGGGGACCGTATGGCTACACCTTC
NA,TRBJ1-1,NA,TRBV5-4,CASSRDIRNTEAFF,TGTGCCAGCAGCAGGGACATCAGGAACACTGAAGCTTTCTTT
NA,TRBJ2-7,NA,TRBV28,CASSWGEGEQYF,TGTGCCAGCAGTTGGGGAGAGGGAGAGCAGTACTTC
NA,TRBJ1-1,NA,TRBV30,CAWAAGATEAFF,TGTGCCTGGGCCGCTGGGGCCACTGAAGCTTTCTTT